This TCR beta chain was captured in a study of T cell clonality in common variable immunodeficiency. This clone was observed a handful of times. What it binds is unknown. The read terminates 3 residues ahead of where the CDR3 ends, so the germline J gene completes it. Sequencing was performed with immunoSEQ multiplex PCR; in TCRdb, only in-frame clones are kept and a portion is missing. The sample yields 15,000 to 25,000 clones, without any singletons. Study results and caveats: TCRbeta clonality was increased in CVID versus healthy controls. Common variable immunodeficiency TCR beta sequences reportedly had fewer deletions and N-nucleotide insertions.

The V gene's germline CDR1 is SGHTA and CDR2 FQGTGA. V gave up 5 bases and J gave up 1 base, with 14 bases separating them. The CDR3 covers 15 residues. Caucasian heritage predominated among both patients and controls. Blood came from CVID subjects not ill and not taking immunomodulatory or immunosuppressive medication. The chain has TRBV7-3 and TRBJ2-5; no definite D call. The specimen was peripheral blood mononuclear cells. This receptor was taken from a human donor with common variable immunodeficiency. The CDR3 loop is CASSLQGYSQETQYF. The CDR3 bases that were read are TGTGCCAGCAGCCTTCAAGGGTACAGCCAAGAGACC. Full variable domain (rest looked up from reference TRBV7-3 and TRBJ2-5): GAGVSQTPSNKVTEKGKYVELRCDPISGHTALYWYRQSLGQGPEFLIYFQGTGAADDSGLPNDRFFAVRPEGSVSTLKIQRTERGDSAVYLCASSLQGYSQETQYFGPGTRLLVL.